The 16 T cell receptor beta chains reported below all come from one sample, sequenced in a study of molecular identifiers for immune sequencing clone quantification. TCRdb reprocessed the PCR reads via MiXCR and lists one record per CDR3 protein. The table shows around 470,000 distinct CDR3 sequences, with roughly 25% occurring only once. Material for sequencing was naive CD8+ T cells from blood, with Jurkat cell RNA spiked in. Regarding subset: FACS-sorted CD8+CD4-CCR7+CD45RA+ naive T cells. The receptors come from a human donor in good health. Some libraries in this study had Jurkat cell RNA spiked in.

The chain has TRBV9 and TRBJ1-2; no reliable D call. The ends were cut back, 0 bases at V and 2 bases at J, with 5 bases in the middle. Germline V lookup: CDR1 SGDLS, CDR2 YYNGEE. The CDR3 extends over 13 amino acids. CDR3 nucleotide sequence: TGTGCCAGCAGCGTAGGGGAGAACTATGGCTACACCTTC. Residues: CASSVGENYGYTF.

This clonotype was detected a few times. This chain links TRBV9 with TRBJ1-2, with D perhaps TRBD1 (6 bases). The germline V gene has CDR1 SGDLS and CDR2 YYNGEE. V lost 4 bases and J 4 bases, leaving 11 bases between the germline ends. The CDR3 totals 13 residues. CDR3 nucleotides: TGTGCCAGCAGCATGGGGACAAGCTATGGCTACACCTTC. This encodes CASSMGTSYGYTF.

The chain joins TRBV20-1 to TRBJ1-1; possible D gene TRBD1, 5 bases. V dropped 8 bases and J dropped 6 bases, with 16 bases sitting between them. CDR1 is DFQATT, CDR2 SNEGSKA, per germline (reference sequence). This CDR3 has 12 amino acids. The CDR3, as DNA: TGCAGTACTACCGGGACCCTCTCTGAAGCTTTCTTT. Translating it yields CSTTGTLSEAFF.

This clonotype was counted at least ten times. The rearrangement links TRBV9 to TRBJ1-1; 8 bases line up with TRBD1. After removal of 0 bases from V and 1 base from J, the junction contained 11 bases not matched to a gene. The CDR3 loop spans 18 amino acids. Germline V CDR1 and CDR2: SGDLS, YYNGEE. CDR3 DNA: TGTGCCAGCAGCGTAGCTCGGGACAGGTTTGGGGCGAACACTGAAGCTTTCTTT. Translated, it gives CASSVARDRFGANTEAFF.

This clonotype occurred once. The junction does not match germline at one end; this may be a read error. The chain has TRBV5-1 and TRBJ1-1; D call uncertain. Germline V gene sequence: CDR1 SGHRS, CDR2 YFSETQ. The CDR3 runs to 14 residues. The CDR3 sequence: CANSLATGNTEAFF. DNA of the CDR3: TGCGCCAACAGCTTGGCAACCGGGAACACTGAAGCTTTCTTT. The variable domain in full, completed from reference TRBV5-1 and TRBJ1-1, reads KAGVTQTPRYLIKTRGQQVTLSCSPISGHRSVSWYQQTPGQGLQFLFEYFSETQRNKGNFPGRFSGRQFSNSRSEMNVSTLELGDSALYLCANSLATGNTEAFFGQGTRLTVV.

The V gene is TRBV3-1, the J gene TRBJ1-1, with D perhaps matching TRBD1 (5 bases). This CDR3 is built from 17 residues. Germline V CDR1 and CDR2: LGHDT, YNNKEL (reference sequence). With 2 bases removed from V and 1 base from J, the gap between germline ends came to 17 bases. In nucleotides, the CDR3 is TGTGCCAGCAGCCAATCCCCGGTTGGGGGAGCGAACACTGAAGCTTTCTTT. This codes for CASSQSPVGGANTEAFF.

This clonotype was counted between two and nine times. This chain links TRBV12-3 or TRBV12-4 with TRBJ1-5; no definite D call. Trimming took off 3 bases at V and 0 bases at J, with 6 bases between the two ends. This CDR3 contains 14 residues. CDR3 amino acids: CASSFDGSNQPQHF. Here the CDR3 DNA reads TGTGCCAGCAGTTTTGACGGTAGCAATCAGCCCCAGCATTTT.

The V and J genes are TRBV7-9 and TRBJ2-5; D may be TRBD2 (6 bases). V was clipped by 4 bases and J by 7 bases, with 22 bases between them. The CDR3 has 16 amino acids. Germline lookup yields CDR1 SEHNR and CDR2 FQNEAQ (reference sequence). The CDR3 DNA is TGTGCCAGCAGCTCTAGCGACACAAGATATTTCTGGACCCAGTACTTC. Amino acid sequence: CASSSSDTRYFWTQYF.

There are many counts of this clonotype. The chain recombines TRBV7-9 with TRBJ2-3; no clear D. V was clipped by 5 bases and J by 0 bases, with 18 bases between them. Germline V gene sequence: CDR1 SEHNR, CDR2 FQNEAQ (reference sequence). This CDR3 comprises 17 residues. The CDR3 sequence is CASSPSHGMASTDTQYF. The CDR3 nucleotides read TGTGCCAGCAGCCCCTCCCATGGGATGGCTAGCACAGATACGCAGTATTTT.

This clonotype has more than one count but fewer than ten. The chain recombines TRBV24-1 with TRBJ2-1; D ambiguous. V was clipped by 4 bases and J by 9 bases, with 15 bases between them. The CDR3 length is 14 residues. The V gene's germline CDR1 is KGHDR and CDR2 SFDVKD. The CDR3 region is CATSEARYPGEQFF. CDR3 in DNA: TGTGCCACCAGTGAAGCGAGATACCCGGGTGAGCAGTTCTTC.

There are a few counts of this clonotype. This chain connects TRBV6-1 to TRBJ1-5, with D unclear. Deletions cut 5 bases from V and 6 bases from J, with 11 bases between. The CDR3 covers 13 residues. CDR1 and CDR2 from the germline V gene are MNHNS and SASEGT. The CDR3 DNA reads as TGTGCCAGCAGTCCCGATTGGGGTCAGCCCCAGCATTTT. Amino acids: CASSPDWGQPQHF.

The chain links TRBV11-2 to TRBJ2-1; TRBD2 agrees at 9 bases. This CDR3 contains 15 residues. Germline lookup yields CDR1 SGHAT and CDR2 FQNNGV. With 0 bases clipped from V and 9 bases from J, the junction kept 6 bases outside the gene matches. The CDR3 protein is CASSLDGGGAGEQFF. DNA of the CDR3: TGTGCCAGCAGCTTAGATGGCGGGGGGGCTGGTGAGCAGTTCTTC. Full variable domain (outside the CDR3, taken from reference TRBV11-2 and TRBJ2-1): EAGVAQSPRYKIIEKRQSVAFWCNPISGHATLYWYQQILGQGPKLLIQFQNNGVVDDSQLPKDRFSAERLKGVDSTLKIQPAKLEDSAVYLCASSLDGGGAGEQFFGPGTRLTVL.

This clonotype has at least ten counts. This chain links TRBV13 with TRBJ2-7; D is perhaps TRBD1 or TRBD2 (5 bases each). Per the germline V gene, CDR1 is PRHDT and CDR2 is FYEKMQ (reference sequence). The germline V and J ends were trimmed by 5 bases and 3 bases, with 17 bases remaining between them. The CDR3 contains 15 residues. In DNA form, the CDR3 reads TGTGCCAGCAGCCCCCGGGGACCTGCTGACTACGAGCAGTACTTC. Encoded protein: CASSPRGPADYEQYF. Looking up the rest from reference TRBV13 and TRBJ2-7 gives the full variable domain: AAGVIQSPRHLIKEKRETATLKCYPIPRHDTVYWYQQGPGQDPQFLISFYEKMQSDKGSIPDRFSAQQFSDYHSELNMSSLELGDSALYFCASSPRGPADYEQYFGPGTRLTVT.

Concerning this clonotype: With a much larger clone just one base away, this may be a read error. The gene calls are TRBV9 and TRBJ2-4; TRBD1 matches 7 bases. This CDR3 contains 14 residues. Germline V gene lookup returns CDR1 SGDLS and CDR2 YYNGEE. V trimming: 0 bases; J trimming: 9 bases; junction bases outside the gene matches: 6. The CDR3 sequence: CASSVGTGPGIQYF. The CDR3 nucleotides are TGTGCCAGCAGCGTAGGGACAGGTCCTGGCATTCAGTACTTC.

V gene TRBV28 combines with J gene TRBJ2-2; D uncertain. The CDR3 has 16 amino acids. The germline V and J ends were trimmed by 7 bases and 2 bases, with 17 bases remaining between them. From germline, CDR1 is MDHEN and CDR2 SYDVKM. CDR3 in amino acids: CASTLPRAINTGELFF. The CDR3, as DNA: TGTGCCAGCACCCTCCCTAGAGCGATCAACACCGGGGAGCTGTTTTTT.

This clonotype has ten or more counts. V and J are TRBV7-9 and TRBJ1-1; tentative D call: TRBD1 (6 bases). Trimming cost V 7 bases and J 3 bases, with 12 bases left between them. This CDR3 comprises 13 residues. The germline gives CDR1 SEHNR, CDR2 FQNEAQ (reference sequence). CDR3 coding DNA: TGTGCCAGCAAAACAGGGCCCTACACTGAAGCTTTCTTT. It is translated as CASKTGPYTEAFF.